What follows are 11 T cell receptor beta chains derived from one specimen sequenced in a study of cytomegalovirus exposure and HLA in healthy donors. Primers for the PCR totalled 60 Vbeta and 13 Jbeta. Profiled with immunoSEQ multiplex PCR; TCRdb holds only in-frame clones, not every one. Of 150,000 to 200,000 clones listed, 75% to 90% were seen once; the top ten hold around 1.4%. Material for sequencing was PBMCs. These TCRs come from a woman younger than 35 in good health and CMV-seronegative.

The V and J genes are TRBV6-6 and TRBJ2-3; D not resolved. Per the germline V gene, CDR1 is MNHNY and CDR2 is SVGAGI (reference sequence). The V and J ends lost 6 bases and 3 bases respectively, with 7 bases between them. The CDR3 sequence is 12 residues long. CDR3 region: CASSWRTDTQYF. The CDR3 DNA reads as TGTGCCAGCAGCTGGAGAACAGATACGCAGTATTTT.

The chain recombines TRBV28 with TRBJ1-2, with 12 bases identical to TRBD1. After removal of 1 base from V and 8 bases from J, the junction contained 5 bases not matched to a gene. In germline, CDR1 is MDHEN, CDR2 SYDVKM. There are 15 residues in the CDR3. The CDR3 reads CASSLSGDRGRGYTF. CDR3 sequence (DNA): TGTGCCAGCAGTTTATCGGGGGACAGGGGGCGGGGCTACACCTTC.

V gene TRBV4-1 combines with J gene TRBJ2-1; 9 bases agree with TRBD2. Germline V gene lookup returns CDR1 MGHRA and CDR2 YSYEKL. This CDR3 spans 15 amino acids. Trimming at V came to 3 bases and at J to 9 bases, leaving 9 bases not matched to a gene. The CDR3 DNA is TGCGCCAGCAGCCAGCGGGGGGGCGGGAGGCCTGAGCAGTTCTTC. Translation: CASSQRGGGRPEQFF.

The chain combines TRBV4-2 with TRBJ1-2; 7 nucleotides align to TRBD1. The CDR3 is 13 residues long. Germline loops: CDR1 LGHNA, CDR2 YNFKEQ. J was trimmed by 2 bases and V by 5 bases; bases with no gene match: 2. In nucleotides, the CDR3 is TGTGCCAGCAGCGAGACAGGGAACTATGGCTACACCTTC. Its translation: CASSETGNYGYTF.

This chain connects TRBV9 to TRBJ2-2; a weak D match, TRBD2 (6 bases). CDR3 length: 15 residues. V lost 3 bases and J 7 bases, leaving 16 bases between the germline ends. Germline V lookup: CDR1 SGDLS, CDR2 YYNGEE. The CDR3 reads CASSGHSGLGGELFF. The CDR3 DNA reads TGTGCCAGCAGCGGGCACAGCGGGTTAGGCGGGGAGCTGTTTTTT.

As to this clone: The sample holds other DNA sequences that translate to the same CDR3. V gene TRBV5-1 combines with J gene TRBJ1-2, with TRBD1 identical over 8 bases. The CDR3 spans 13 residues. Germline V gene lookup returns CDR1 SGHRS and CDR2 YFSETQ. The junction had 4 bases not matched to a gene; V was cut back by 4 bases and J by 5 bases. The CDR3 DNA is TGCGCCAGCAGCCCCGACAGGGGATATGGCTACACCTTC. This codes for CASSPDRGYGYTF. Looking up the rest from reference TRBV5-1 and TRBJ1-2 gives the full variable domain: KAGVTQTPRYLIKTRGQQVTLSCSPISGHRSVSWYQQTPGQGLQFLFEYFSETQRNKGNFPGRFSGRQFSNSRSEMNVSTLELGDSALYLCASSPDRGYGYTFGSGTRLTVV.

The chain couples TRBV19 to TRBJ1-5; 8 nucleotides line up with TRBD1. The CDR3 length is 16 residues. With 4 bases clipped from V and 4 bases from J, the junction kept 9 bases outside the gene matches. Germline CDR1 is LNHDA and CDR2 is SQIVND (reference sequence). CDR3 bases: TGTGCCAGTAGTAGATATGGACAGGGCACTAATCAGCCCCAGCATTTT. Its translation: CASSRYGQGTNQPQHF.

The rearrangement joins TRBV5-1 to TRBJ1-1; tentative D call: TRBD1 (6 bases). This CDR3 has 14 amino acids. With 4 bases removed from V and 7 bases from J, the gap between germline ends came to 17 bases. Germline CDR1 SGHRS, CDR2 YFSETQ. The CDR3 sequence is CASSDIATTGEAFF. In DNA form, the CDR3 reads TGCGCCAGCAGCGACATTGCTACGACAGGTGAAGCTTTCTTT.

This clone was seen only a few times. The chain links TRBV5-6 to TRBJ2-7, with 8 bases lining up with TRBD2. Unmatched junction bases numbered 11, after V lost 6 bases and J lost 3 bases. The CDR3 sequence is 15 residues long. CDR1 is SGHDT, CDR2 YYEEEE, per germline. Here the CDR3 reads CASTPRAGGNYEQYF. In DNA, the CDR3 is TGTGCCAGCACCCCGCGGGCGGGGGGCAACTACGAGCAGTACTTC.

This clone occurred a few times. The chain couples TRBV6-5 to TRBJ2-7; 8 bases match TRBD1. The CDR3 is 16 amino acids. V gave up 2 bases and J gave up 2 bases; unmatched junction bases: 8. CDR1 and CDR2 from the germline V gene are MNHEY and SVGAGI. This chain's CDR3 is CASSYKGQGYPYEQYF. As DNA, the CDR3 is TGTGCCAGCAGTTACAAAGGACAGGGTTATCCCTACGAGCAGTACTTC.

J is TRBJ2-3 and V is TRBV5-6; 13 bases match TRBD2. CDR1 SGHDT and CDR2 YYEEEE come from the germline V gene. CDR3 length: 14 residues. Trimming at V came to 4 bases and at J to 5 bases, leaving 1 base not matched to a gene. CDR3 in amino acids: CASSRTSGGDTQYF. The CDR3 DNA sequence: TGTGCCAGCAGCCGGACTAGCGGGGGAGATACGCAGTATTTT.